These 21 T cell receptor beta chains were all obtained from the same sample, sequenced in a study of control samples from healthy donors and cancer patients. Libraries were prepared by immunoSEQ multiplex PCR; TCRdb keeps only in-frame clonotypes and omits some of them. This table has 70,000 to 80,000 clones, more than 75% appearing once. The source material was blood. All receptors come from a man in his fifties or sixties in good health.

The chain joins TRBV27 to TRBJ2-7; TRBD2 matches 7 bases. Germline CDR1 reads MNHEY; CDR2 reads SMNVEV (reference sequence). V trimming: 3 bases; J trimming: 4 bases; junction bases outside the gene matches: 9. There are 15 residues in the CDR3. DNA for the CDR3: TGTGCCAGCAGTTTTCGTCCCCTAGCGGAATACGAGCAGTACTTC. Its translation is CASSFRPLAEYEQYF.

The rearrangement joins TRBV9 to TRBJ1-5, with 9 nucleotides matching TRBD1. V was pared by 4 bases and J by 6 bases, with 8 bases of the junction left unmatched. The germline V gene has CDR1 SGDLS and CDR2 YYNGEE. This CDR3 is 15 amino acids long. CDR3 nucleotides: TGTGCCAGCAGCTCGACAGGGGGTAGTGGTCAGCCCCAGCATTTT. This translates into CASSSTGGSGQPQHF.

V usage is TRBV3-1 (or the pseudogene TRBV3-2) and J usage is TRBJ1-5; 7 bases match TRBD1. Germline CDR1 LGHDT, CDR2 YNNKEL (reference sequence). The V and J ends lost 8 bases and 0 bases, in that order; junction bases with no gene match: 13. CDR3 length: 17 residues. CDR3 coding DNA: TGTGCCAGCCGGTCGACGGGACAGCACCATAGCAATCAGCCCCAGCATTTT. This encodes CASRSTGQHHSNQPQHF.

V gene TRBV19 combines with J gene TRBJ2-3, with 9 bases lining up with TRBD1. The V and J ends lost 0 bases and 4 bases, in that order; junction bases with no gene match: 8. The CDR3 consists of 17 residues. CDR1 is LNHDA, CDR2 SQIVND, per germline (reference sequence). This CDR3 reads CASSIDPGTGTSDTQYF. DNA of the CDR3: TGTGCCAGTAGTATAGATCCTGGGACAGGGACATCAGATACGCAGTATTTT.

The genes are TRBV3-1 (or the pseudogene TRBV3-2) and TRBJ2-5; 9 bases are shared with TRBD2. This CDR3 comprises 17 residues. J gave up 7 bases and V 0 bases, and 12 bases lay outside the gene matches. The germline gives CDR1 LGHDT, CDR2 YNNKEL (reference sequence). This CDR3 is CASSQDSSGGRAGTQYF. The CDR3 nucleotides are TGTGCCAGCAGCCAAGATTCCTCCGGCGGGAGGGCTGGGACCCAGTACTTC.

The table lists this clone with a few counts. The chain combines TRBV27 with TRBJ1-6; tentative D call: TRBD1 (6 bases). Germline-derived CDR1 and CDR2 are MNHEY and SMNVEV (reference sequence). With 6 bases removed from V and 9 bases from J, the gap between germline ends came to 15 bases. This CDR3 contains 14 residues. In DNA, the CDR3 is TGTGCCAGCAGGTTCGACAGGATTGGTTCACCCCTCCACTTT. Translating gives CASRFDRIGSPLHF.

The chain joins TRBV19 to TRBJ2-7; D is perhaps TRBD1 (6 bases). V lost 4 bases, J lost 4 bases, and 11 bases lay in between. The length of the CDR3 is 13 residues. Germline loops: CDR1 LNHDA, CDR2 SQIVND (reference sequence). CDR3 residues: CASSTHRDYEQYF. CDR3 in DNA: TGTGCCAGTAGTACTCACAGGGATTACGAGCAGTACTTC.

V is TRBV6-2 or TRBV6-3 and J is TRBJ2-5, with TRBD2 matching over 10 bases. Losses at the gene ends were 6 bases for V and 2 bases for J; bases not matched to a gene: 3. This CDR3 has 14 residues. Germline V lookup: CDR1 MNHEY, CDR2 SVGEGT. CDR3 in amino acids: CASSRSGRQETQYF. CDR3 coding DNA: TGTGCCAGCAGCCGTAGCGGGAGGCAAGAGACCCAGTACTTC.

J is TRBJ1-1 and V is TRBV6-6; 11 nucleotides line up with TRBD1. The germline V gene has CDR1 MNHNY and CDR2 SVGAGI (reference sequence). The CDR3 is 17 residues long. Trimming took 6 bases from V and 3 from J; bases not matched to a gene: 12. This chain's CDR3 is CASRRWDRGLRDTEAFF. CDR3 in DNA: TGTGCCAGCAGACGATGGGACAGGGGGTTAAGGGACACTGAAGCTTTCTTT.

The CDR3 DNA reads TGTGCCAGCAGCGAGCAGCATCTCGGGGCCAACGTCCTGACTTTC. Its protein product is CASSEQHLGANVLTF. The chain uses TRBV5-4 and TRBJ2-6; D unclear. V lost 4 bases and J 4 bases, leaving 12 bases between the germline ends. This CDR3 spans 15 amino acids. Germline V gene sequence: CDR1 SGHNT, CDR2 YYREEE (reference sequence).

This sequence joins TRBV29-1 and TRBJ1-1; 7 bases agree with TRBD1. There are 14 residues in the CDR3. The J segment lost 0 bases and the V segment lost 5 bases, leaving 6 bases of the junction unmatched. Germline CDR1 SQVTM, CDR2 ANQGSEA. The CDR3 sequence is CSVLRGPMNTEAFF. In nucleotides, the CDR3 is TGCAGCGTTCTAAGGGGGCCTATGAACACTGAAGCTTTCTTT.

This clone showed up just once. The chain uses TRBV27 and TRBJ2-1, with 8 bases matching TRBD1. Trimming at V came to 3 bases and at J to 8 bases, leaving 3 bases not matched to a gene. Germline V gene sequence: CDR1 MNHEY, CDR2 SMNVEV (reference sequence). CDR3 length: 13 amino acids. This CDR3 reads CASSLQGAHEQFF. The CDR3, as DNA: TGTGCCAGCAGTTTGCAGGGGGCCCATGAGCAGTTCTTC.

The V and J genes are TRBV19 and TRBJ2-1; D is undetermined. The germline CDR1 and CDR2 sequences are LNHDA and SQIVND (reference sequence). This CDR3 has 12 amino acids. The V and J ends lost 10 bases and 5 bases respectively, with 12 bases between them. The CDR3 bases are TGTGCCACGGAAGCGCCGGACAATGAGCAGTTCTTC. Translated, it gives CATEAPDNEQFF.

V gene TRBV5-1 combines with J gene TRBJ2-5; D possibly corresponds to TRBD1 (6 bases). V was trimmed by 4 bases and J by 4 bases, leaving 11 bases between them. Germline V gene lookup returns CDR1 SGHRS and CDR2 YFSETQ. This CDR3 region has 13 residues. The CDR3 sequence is CASSGQGGETQYF. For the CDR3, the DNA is TGCGCCAGCAGCGGACAAGGGGGAGAGACCCAGTACTTC.

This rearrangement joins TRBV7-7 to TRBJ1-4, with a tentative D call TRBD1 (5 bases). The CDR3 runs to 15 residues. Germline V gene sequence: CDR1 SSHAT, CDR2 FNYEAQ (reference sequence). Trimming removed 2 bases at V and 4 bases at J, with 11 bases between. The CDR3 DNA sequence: TGTGCCAGCAGCTTAAGGTGGGGCGGTAATGAAAAACTGTTTTTT. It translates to CASSLRWGGNEKLFF.

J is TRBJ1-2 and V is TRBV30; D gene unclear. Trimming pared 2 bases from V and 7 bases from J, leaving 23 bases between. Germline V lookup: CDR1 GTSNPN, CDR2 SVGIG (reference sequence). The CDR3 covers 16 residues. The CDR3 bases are TGTGCCTGGAGTAATTTGGTCGGGCATCCAGCGCCTGGCTACACCTTC. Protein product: CAWSNLVGHPAPGYTF.

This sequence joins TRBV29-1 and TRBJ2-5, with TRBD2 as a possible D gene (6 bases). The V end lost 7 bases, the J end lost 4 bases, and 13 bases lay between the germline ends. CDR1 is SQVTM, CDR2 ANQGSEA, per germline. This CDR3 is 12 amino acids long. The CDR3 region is CSARLVRETQYF. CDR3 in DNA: TGCAGCGCTCGACTAGTACGAGAGACCCAGTACTTC. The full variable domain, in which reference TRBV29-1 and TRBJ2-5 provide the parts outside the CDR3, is SAVISQKPSRDICQRGTSLTIQCQVDSQVTMMFWYRQQPGQSLTLIATANQGSEATYESGFVIDKFPISRPNLTFSTLTVSNMSPEDSSIYLCSARLVRETQYFGPGTRLLVL.

Here the CDR3 reads CATGTGGLYTGELFF. The CDR3 DNA reads TGTGCCACCGGGACAGGGGGCCTGTACACCGGGGAGCTGTTTTTT. This chain uses TRBV10-3 with TRBJ2-2, with 12 bases fitting TRBD1. Germline lookup yields CDR1 ENHRY and CDR2 SYGVKD. This CDR3 contains 15 residues. J lost 3 bases, V lost 10 bases, and 6 bases had no gene match.

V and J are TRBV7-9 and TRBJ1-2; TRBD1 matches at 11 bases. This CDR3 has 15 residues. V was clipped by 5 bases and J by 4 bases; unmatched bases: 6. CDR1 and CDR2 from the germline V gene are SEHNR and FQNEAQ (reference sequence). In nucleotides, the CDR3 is TGTGCCAGCAGCACAGGGGGGACAGGGGGCTATGGCTACACCTTC. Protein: CASSTGGTGGYGYTF.

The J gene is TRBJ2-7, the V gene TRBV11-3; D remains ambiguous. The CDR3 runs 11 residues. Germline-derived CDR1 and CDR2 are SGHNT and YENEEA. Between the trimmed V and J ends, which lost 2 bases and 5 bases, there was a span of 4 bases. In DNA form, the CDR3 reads TGTGCCAGCAGCTTAACCAACGAGCAGTACTTC. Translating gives CASSLTNEQYF. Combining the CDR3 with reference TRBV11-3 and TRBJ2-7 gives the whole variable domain EAGVVQSPRYKIIEKKQPVAFWCNPISGHNTLYWYLQNLGQGPELLIRYENEEAVDDSQLPKDRFSAERLKGVDSTLKIQPAELGDSAVYLCASSLTNEQYFGPGTRLTVT.

The CDR3 nucleotides are TGTGCCAGCAGTTTATATCAGGGGACTAGCACAGATACGCAGTATTTT. This encodes CASSLYQGTSTDTQYF. This chain uses TRBV27 with TRBJ2-3; possibly TRBD1 or TRBD2 for D (6 bases each). Trimming left V 1 base short and J 0 bases short, with 11 bases between. Germline V lookup: CDR1 MNHEY, CDR2 SMNVEV (reference sequence). This CDR3 has 16 residues.